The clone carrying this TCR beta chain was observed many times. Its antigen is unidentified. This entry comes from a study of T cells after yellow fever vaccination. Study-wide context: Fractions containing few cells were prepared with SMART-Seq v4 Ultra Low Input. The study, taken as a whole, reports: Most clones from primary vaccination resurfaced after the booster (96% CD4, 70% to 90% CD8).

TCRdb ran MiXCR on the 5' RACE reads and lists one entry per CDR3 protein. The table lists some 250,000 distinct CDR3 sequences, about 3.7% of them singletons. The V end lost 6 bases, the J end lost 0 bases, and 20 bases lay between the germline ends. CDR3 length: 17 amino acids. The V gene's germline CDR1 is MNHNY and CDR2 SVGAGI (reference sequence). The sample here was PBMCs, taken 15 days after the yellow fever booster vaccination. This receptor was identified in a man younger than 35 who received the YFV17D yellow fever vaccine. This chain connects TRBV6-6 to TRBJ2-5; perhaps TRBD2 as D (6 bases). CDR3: CASSPGGNNLYQETQYF. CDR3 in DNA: TGTGCCAGCAGCCCCGGAGGGAATAATTTGTACCAAGAGACCCAGTACTTC.